The 3 T cell receptor beta chains presented below share a single source sample, sequenced in a study of T cell responses to AZD1222 COVID-19 vaccine. Generated by immunoSEQ multiplex PCR, the TCRdb table keeps only in-frame clones and is missing some. The repertoire has tens of thousands of clones, 85% to 90% of them found once; the top ten carry 4.5% to 5.5%. This sample comprised peripheral blood, obtained on day 0 of AZD1222 vaccination. Receptors originate from an adult in good health.

CDR3 sequence reads: CASSFGGPTNYGYTF. CDR3 bases: TGTGCCAGCAGCTTTGGGGGCCCAACCAACTATGGCTACACCTTC. V and J are TRBV5-5 and TRBJ1-2; possibly TRBD1 for D (6 bases). Trimming left V 2 bases short and J 2 bases short, with 13 bases between. The germline gives CDR1 SGHKS, CDR2 YYEKEE (reference sequence). The length of the CDR3 is 15 residues.

The rearrangement links TRBV7-9 to TRBJ1-3; D is unresolved. Between the trimmed V and J ends, which lost 1 base and 2 bases, there was a span of 9 bases. The germline CDR1 and CDR2 sequences are SEHNR and FQNEAQ (reference sequence). The CDR3 is made up of 15 amino acids. The DNA of the CDR3 is TGTGCCAGCAGCTTAGAGGGCGGGCCTGGAAACACCATATATTTT. It is translated as CASSLEGGPGNTIYF.

This chain links TRBV5-6 with TRBJ1-2; weak D call: TRBD1 (5 bases). Germline V gives CDR1 SGHDT, CDR2 YYEEEE. The CDR3 runs to 14 residues. Between the trimmed V and J ends, which lost 1 base and 2 bases, there was a span of 9 bases. CDR3 sequence (DNA): TGTGCCAGCAGCTTGCAGGGACCGAACTATGGCTACACCTTC. It encodes CASSLQGPNYGYTF. Combining the CDR3 with reference TRBV5-6 and TRBJ1-2 gives the whole variable domain DAGVTQSPTHLIKTRGQQVTLRCSPKSGHDTVSWYQQALGQGPQFIFQYYEEEERQRGNFPDRFSGHQFPNYSSELNVNALLLGDSALYLCASSLQGPNYGYTFGSGTRLTVV.